These T cell receptor beta chains were read from a single sample in a study of shared clonotypes between healthy human individuals. The repertoire was sequenced with immunoSEQ multiplex PCR; TCRdb's copy has only in-frame clones and lacks some. The table shows around 510,000 clones, with around 80% occurring only once. The sample consisted of PBMCs. The receptors were sampled from a woman in her forties in good health. Some clones in this sample may be carry-over from other donors' samples. CDR3s leave out the opening cysteine and the closing phenylalanine or tryptophan. The order of the fields is J gene, V gene, CDR3 protein.

J gene: TRBJ1-2
V gene: TRBV2
CDR3 protein: ASSRDPRGYT

J gene: TRBJ2-5
V gene: TRBV10-2
CDR3 protein: ASRQGAGETQY

J gene: TRBJ1-6
V gene: TRBV30
CDR3 protein: AWSVGRGNSPLH

J gene: TRBJ2-1
V gene: TRBV12-5
CDR3 protein: ASGPSGYNEQF

J gene: TRBJ1-1
V gene: TRBV5-1
CDR3 protein: ASSSQNTEAF

J gene: TRBJ1-2
V gene: TRBV29-1
CDR3 protein: SVESSYT

J gene: TRBJ2-7
V gene: TRBV7-2
CDR3 protein: ASRLSPDYEQY

J gene: TRBJ1-1
V gene: TRBV18
CDR3 protein: ASSPTGFNSEAF

J gene: TRBJ2-3
V gene: TRBV28
CDR3 protein: ASGRRGSTDTQY

J gene: TRBJ2-3
V gene: TRBV27
CDR3 protein: ASSSGQGSDTQY

J gene: TRBJ2-7
V gene: TRBV19
CDR3 protein: ASGRQGAHEQY

J gene: -
V gene: TRBV5-1
CDR3 protein: ASSLVHGIGEQY

J gene: TRBJ2-7
V gene: TRBV28
CDR3 protein: ASSPHHGTAYEQY

J gene: TRBJ2-7
V gene: TRBV7-8
CDR3 protein: ASSLLAGGPSYEQY

J gene: TRBJ2-3
V gene: TRBV10-2
CDR3 protein: ASSPEIPEYTDTQY

J gene: TRBJ1-1
V gene: TRBV10-3
CDR3 protein: AISANPGRGRAEAF

J gene: TRBJ1-2
V gene: TRBV6-1
CDR3 protein: ASSKRTGEHGYT

J gene: TRBJ2-7
V gene: TRBV18
CDR3 protein: ASSVQTPMGPSHEQY

J gene: TRBJ2-7
V gene: TRBV28
CDR3 protein: ASRILRDSSEQY

J gene: TRBJ1-5
V gene: TRBV6-1
CDR3 protein: ASSEAGISNQPQH

J gene: TRBJ2-7
V gene: TRBV5-4
CDR3 protein: ASSPPSPGSEQY

J gene: TRBJ1-3
V gene: TRBV5-1
CDR3 protein: ASSLGFPGRSGNTIY

J gene: TRBJ2-7
V gene: TRBV7-8
CDR3 protein: ASSSHTRAVEQY

J gene: TRBJ2-3
V gene: TRBV28
CDR3 protein: ASRRGATDTQY

J gene: TRBJ2-1
V gene: TRBV11-2
CDR3 protein: ASSLVEVEQF

J gene: TRBJ2-7
V gene: TRBV10-3
CDR3 protein: AIREKRGGVYEQY

J gene: TRBJ2-1
V gene: TRBV7-3
CDR3 protein: ASSQRLAGTNEQF

J gene: TRBJ2-1
V gene: TRBV7-7
CDR3 protein: ASSLGLANEQF

J gene: TRBJ1-2
V gene: TRBV18
CDR3 protein: ASSDQGGYGYT

J gene: TRBJ2-1
V gene: TRBV11-2
CDR3 protein: ASREWGRDNEQF

J gene: TRBJ2-3
V gene: TRBV5-4
CDR3 protein: ASSLGGRRGSGTDTQY

J gene: TRBJ2-7
V gene: TRBV7-2
CDR3 protein: ASSLAGRGLAGSYEQY

J gene: TRBJ2-2
V gene: TRBV28
CDR3 protein: ASSPESTGELF

J gene: TRBJ2-2
V gene: TRBV13
CDR3 protein: ASSSGTSGSGTGELF

J gene: TRBJ2-3
V gene: TRBV2
CDR3 protein: ASRWGSTDTQY

J gene: TRBJ1-2
V gene: TRBV30
CDR3 protein: ARDSRNYGYT

J gene: TRBJ1-1
V gene: TRBV5-1
CDR3 protein: ASSWMTLDGGTEAF

J gene: TRBJ2-5
V gene: TRBV11-1
CDR3 protein: ASSPDRANQETQY

J gene: TRBJ2-4
V gene: TRBV7-9
CDR3 protein: ASSLGMGAGDIQY

J gene: TRBJ2-3
V gene: TRBV4-3
CDR3 protein: ASSQESGGRADTQY

J gene: TRBJ2-7
V gene: TRBV19
CDR3 protein: ASSMGASGNYEQY

J gene: TRBJ2-7
V gene: TRBV4-1
CDR3 protein: ASSQEGLAGGKRY

J gene: TRBJ2-1
V gene: TRBV15
CDR3 protein: ATSRSGGSYNEQF

J gene: TRBJ2-3
V gene: TRBV28
CDR3 protein: ASSFPGTGSSDTQY

J gene: TRBJ2-7
V gene: TRBV28
CDR3 protein: ASTDGISSYEQY

J gene: TRBJ2-7
V gene: TRBV5-1
CDR3 protein: ASSLEGASGIYEQY

J gene: TRBJ2-3
V gene: TRBV25-1
CDR3 protein: ASSATGTDTQY

J gene: TRBJ2-3
V gene: TRBV14
CDR3 protein: ASAGLWGTDTQY

J gene: TRBJ1-2
V gene: TRBV29-1
CDR3 protein: SVVVGANYGYT

J gene: TRBJ1-2
V gene: TRBV6-5
CDR3 protein: ASSYPQNYGYT

J gene: TRBJ2-7
V gene: TRBV7-2
CDR3 protein: ASSRQGFPSYEQY

J gene: TRBJ1-1
V gene: TRBV11-2
CDR3 protein: ASSSDRGTEAF

J gene: TRBJ2-7
V gene: TRBV18
CDR3 protein: ASSPGWDRDYEQY

J gene: TRBJ1-5
V gene: TRBV4-1
CDR3 protein: ASTERRSIGQPQH

J gene: TRBJ1-1
V gene: TRBV28
CDR3 protein: ASSFGRANTEAF